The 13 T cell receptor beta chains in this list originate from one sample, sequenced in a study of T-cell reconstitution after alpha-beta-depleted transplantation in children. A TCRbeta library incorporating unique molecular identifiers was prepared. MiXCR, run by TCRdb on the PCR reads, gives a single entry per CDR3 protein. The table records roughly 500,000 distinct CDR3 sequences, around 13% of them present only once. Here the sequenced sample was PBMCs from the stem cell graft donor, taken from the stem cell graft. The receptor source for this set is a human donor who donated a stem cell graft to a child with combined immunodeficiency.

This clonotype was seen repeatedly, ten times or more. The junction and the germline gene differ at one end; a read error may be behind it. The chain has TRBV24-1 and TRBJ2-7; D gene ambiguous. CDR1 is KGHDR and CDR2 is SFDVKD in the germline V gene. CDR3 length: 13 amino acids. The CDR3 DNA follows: TGTGCCACCAGTGATAACTACTCCTTCGAGCAGTACTTC. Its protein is CATSDNYSFEQYF.

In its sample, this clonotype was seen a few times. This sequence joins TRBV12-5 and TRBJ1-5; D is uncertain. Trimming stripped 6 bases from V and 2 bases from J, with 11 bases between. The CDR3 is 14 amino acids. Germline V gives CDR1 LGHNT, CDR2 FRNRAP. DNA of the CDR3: TGTGCTAGTGGCCCCCGGATAGGCAATCAGCCCCAGCATTTT. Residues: CASGPRIGNQPQHF.

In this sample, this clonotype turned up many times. CDR3 loop: CAISESAGGGSDTQYF. CDR3 sequence (DNA): TGTGCCATCAGTGAGTCGGCGGGGGGCGGCTCAGATACGCAGTATTTT. J is TRBJ2-3 and V is TRBV10-3; 8 nucleotides align to TRBD2. This CDR3 region has 16 residues. In germline, CDR1 is ENHRY, CDR2 SYGVKD. After removal of 0 bases from V and 4 bases from J, the junction contained 6 bases not matched to a gene.

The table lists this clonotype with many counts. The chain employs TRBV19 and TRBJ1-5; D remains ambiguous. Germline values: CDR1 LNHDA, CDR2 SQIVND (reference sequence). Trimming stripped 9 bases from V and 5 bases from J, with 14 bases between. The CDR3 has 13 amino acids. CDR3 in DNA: TGTGCCAGCAATGAGCAACCTTATCAGCCCCAGCATTTT. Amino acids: CASNEQPYQPQHF.

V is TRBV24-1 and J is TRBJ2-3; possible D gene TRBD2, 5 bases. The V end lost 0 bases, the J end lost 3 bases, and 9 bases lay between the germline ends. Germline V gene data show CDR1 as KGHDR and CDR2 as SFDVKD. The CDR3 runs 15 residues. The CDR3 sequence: CATSDLLSGTDTQYF. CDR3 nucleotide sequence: TGTGCCACCAGTGATTTGCTCTCGGGGACAGATACGCAGTATTTT.

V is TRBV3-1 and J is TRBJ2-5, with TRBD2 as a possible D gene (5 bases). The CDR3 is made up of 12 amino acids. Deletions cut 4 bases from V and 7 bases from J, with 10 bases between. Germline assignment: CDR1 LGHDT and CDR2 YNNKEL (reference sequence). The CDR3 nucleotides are TGTGCCAGCAGCCTGGACTTTGCGACCCAGTACTTC. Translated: CASSLDFATQYF.

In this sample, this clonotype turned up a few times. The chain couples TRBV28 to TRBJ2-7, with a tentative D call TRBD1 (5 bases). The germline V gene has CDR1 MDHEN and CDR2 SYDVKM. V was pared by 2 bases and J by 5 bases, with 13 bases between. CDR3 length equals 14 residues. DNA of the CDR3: TGTGCCAGCAGTTTACCCGCAGGGATCCACGAGCAGTACTTC. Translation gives CASSLPAGIHEQYF.

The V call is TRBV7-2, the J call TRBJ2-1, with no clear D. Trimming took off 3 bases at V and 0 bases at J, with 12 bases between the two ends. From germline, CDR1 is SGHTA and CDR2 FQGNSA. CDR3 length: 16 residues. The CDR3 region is CASSFRGWSSYNEQFF. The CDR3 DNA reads TGTGCCAGCAGCTTCCGAGGCTGGAGCTCCTACAATGAGCAGTTCTTC.

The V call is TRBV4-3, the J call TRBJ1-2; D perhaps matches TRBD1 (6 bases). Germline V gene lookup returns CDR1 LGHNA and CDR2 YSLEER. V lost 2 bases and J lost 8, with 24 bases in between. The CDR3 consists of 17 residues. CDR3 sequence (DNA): TGCGCCAGCAGCCAATCCAGGATGGGGGGGCAATTCGGCGGCTACACCTTC. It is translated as CASSQSRMGGQFGGYTF.

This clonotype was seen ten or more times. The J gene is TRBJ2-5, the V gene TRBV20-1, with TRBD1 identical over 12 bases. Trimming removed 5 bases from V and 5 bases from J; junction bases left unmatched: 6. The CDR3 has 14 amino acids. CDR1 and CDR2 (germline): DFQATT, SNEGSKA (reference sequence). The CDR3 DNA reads TGCAGTGCTGTTCGGGACAGGGGGCACGAGACCCAGTACTTC. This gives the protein CSAVRDRGHETQYF.

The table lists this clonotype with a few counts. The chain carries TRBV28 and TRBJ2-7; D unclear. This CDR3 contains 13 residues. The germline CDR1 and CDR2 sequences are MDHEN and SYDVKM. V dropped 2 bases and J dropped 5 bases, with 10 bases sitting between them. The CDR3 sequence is CASSLPPSDEQYF. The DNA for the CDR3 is TGTGCCAGCAGTTTACCCCCCTCGGACGAGCAGTACTTC.

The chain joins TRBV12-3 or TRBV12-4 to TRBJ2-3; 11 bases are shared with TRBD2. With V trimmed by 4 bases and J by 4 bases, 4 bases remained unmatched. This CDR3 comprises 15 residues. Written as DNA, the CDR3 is TGTGCCAGCAGTTCTACTAGCGGGAGTTCAGATACGCAGTATTTT. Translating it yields CASSSTSGSSDTQYF.

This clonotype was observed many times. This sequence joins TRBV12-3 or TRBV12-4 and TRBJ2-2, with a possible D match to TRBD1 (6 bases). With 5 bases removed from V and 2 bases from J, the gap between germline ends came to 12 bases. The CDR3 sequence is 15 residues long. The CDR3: CASSLRTANTGELFF. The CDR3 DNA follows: TGTGCCAGCAGTCTGCGGACAGCCAACACCGGGGAGCTGTTTTTT.